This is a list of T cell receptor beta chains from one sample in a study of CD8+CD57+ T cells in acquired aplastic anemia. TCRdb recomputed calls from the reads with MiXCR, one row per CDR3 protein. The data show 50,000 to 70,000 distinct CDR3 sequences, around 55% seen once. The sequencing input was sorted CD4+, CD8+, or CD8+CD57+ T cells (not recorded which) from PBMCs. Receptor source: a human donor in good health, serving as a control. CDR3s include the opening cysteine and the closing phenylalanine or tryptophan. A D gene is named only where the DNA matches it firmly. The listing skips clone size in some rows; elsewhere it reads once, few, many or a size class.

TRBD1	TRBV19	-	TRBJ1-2	CASSGRDRLNYGYTF	TGTGCCAGTAGTGGCCGGGACAGATTAAACTATGGCTACACCTTC
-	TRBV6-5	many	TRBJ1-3	CASSYSADNSGNTIYF	TGTGCCAGCAGTTACTCGGCAGATAACTCTGGAAACACCATATATTTT
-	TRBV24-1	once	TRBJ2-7	CATSGLGVYEQYF	TGTGCCACCAGTGGACTGGGGGTCTACGAGCAGTACTTC
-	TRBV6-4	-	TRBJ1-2	CASSPDGLLGYTF	TGTGCCAGCAGTCCCGACGGTCTACTGGGCTACACCTTC
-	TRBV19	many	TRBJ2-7	CASSGRQVIYEQYF	TGTGCCAGTAGTGGACGACAGGTAATCTACGAGCAGTACTTC
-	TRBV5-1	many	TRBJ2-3	CASSPAVNTDTQYF	TGCGCCAGCAGCCCCGCGGTGAACACAGATACGCAGTATTTT
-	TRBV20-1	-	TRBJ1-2	CSASQGRGYTF	TGCAGTGCTTCCCAGGGCAGAGGCTACACCTTC
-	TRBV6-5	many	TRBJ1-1	CASTRTVNTEAFF	TGTGCCAGCACCCGGACGGTGAACACTGAAGCTTTCTTT
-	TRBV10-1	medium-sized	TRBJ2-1	CASSESARSSYNEQFF	TGCGCCAGCAGTGAGTCGGCCAGAAGCTCCTACAATGAGCAGTTCTTC
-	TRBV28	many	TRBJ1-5	CASSLSGGNQPQHF	TGTGCCAGCAGTTTGTCAGGGGGCAATCAGCCCCAGCATTTT
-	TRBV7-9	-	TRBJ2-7	CASSLAVYEQYF	TGTGCCAGCAGCTTAGCGGTATACGAGCAGTACTTC
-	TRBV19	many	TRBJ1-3	CATSGGFSSGNTIYF	TGTGCCACTAGCGGGGGCTTTAGCTCTGGAAACACCATATATTTT
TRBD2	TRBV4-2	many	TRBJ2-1	CASSSGTSSSYNEQFF	TGTGCCAGCAGCAGCGGGACCAGCAGCTCCTACAATGAGCAGTTCTTC
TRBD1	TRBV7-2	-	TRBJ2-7	CASSSRTGSVTQYF	TGTGCCAGCAGCTCCCGGACAGGGAGTGTTACCCAGTACTTC
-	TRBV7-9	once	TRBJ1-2	CASSLSPPANYGYTF	TGTGCCAGCAGCTTATCTCCCCCCGCGAACTATGGCTACACCTTC
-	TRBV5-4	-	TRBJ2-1	CASSLESSSHNVQFF	TGTGCCAGCAGCTTGGAGTCTAGCTCCCACAATGTGCAGTTCTTC
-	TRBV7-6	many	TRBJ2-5	CASSLARAAQETQYF	TGTGCCAGCAGCTTAGCGCGGGCGGCCCAAGAGACCCAGTACTTC
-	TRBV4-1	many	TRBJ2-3	CASSPPIGSPSTDTQYF	TGCGCCAGCAGCCCCCCCATTGGTTCGCCTAGCACAGATACGCAGTATTTT
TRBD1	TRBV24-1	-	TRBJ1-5	CATSGQGGNQPQHF	TGTGCCACCAGTGGACAGGGGGGCAATCAGCCCCAGCATTTT
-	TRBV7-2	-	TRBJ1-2	CASSPEGTFNYGYTF	TGTGCCAGCAGCCCCGAGGGCACCTTTAACTATGGCTACACCTTC
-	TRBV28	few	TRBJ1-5	CASSLVAEQPQHF	TGTGCCAGCAGTTTAGTTGCGGAGCAGCCCCAGCATTTT
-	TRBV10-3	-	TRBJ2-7	CPISEGGRAYEQYF	TGTCCCATCAGTGAGGGGGGGAGAGCCTACGAGCAGTACTTC
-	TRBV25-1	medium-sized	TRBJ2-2	CASSELQNTGELFF	TGTGCCAGCAGTGAGCTACAAAACACCGGGGAGCTGTTTTTT
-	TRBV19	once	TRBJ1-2	CASSTQVNYGYTF	TGTGCCAGTAGTACACAGGTTAACTATGGCTACACCTTC
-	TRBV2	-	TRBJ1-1	CASSALEGIEAFF	TGTGCCAGCAGTGCTTTGGAGGGGATTGAAGCTTTCTTT
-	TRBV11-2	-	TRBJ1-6	CASSLDRAGPLHSPLHF	TGTGCCAGCAGCTTAGATCGTGCGGGCCCGCTCCATTCACCCCTCCACTTT
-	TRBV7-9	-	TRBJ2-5	CASSPNRQQETQYF	TGTGCCAGCAGCCCAAATCGACAGCAAGAGACCCAGTACTTC
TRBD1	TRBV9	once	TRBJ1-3	CANANRGYSGNTIYF	TGTGCTAACGCAAACAGGGGTTACTCTGGAAACACCATATATTTT
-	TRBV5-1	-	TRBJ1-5	CASSPSGGSNQPQHF	TGCGCCAGCAGCCCCTCCGGGGGCAGCAATCAGCCCCAGCATTTT
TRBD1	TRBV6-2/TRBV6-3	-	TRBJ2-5	CASSLVGTVFQETQYF	TGTGCCAGCAGTTTAGTTGGGACAGTCTTCCAAGAGACCCAGTACTTC
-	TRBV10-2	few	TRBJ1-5	CASSLTDYQPQHF	TGCGCCAGCAGCCTGACCGACTATCAGCCCCAGCATTTT
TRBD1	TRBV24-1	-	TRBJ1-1	CATSEKTGGNTEAFF	TGTGCCACCAGTGAGAAGACAGGGGGCAACACTGAAGCTTTCTTT
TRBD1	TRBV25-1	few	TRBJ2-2	CANRGGTGAGELFF	TGTGCCAACCGCGGTGGGACAGGGGCCGGGGAGCTGTTTTTT